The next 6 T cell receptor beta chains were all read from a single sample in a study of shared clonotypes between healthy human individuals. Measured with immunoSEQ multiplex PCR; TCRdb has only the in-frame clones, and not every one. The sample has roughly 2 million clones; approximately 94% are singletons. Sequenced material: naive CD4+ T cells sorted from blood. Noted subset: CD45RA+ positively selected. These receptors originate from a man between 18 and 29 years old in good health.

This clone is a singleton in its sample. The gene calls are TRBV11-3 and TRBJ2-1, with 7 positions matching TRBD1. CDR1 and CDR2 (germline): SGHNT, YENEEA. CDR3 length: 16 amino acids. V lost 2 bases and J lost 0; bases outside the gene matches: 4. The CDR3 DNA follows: TGTGCCAGCAGCTTACGGGCAGGGGGCTCCTACAATGAGCAGTTCTTC. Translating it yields CASSLRAGGSYNEQFF.

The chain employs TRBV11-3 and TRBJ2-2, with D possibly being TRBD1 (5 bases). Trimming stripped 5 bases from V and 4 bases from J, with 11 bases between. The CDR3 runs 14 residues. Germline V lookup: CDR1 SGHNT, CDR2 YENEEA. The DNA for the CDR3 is TGTGCCAGCAGCCCAGGGTTTAGCACCGGGGAGCTGTTTTTT. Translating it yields CASSPGFSTGELFF.

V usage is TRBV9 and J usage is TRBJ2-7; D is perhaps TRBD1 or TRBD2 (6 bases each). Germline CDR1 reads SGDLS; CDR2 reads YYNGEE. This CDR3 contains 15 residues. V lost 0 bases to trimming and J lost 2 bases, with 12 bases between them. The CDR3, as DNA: TGTGCCAGCAGCGTAGGTACGGGGGCCCCCTACGAGCAGTACTTC. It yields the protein CASSVGTGAPYEQYF.

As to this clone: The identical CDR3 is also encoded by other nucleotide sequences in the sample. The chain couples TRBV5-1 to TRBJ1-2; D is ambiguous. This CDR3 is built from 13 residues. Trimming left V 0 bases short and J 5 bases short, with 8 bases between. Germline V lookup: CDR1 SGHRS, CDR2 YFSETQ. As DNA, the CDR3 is TGCGCCAGCAGCTTGGGGGGATCTTATGGCTACACCTTC. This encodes CASSLGGSYGYTF.

Here the CDR3 DNA reads TGTGCCAGCAGCTTTGGGACAGGGAGCGGCTACACCTTC. Residues: CASSFGTGSGYTF. The rearrangement joins TRBV7-2 to TRBJ1-2; 9 bases map to TRBD1. This CDR3 contains 13 residues. V shed 3 bases and J 8 bases; nucleotides not matched to a gene: 4. CDR1 SGHTA and CDR2 FQGNSA come from the germline V gene.

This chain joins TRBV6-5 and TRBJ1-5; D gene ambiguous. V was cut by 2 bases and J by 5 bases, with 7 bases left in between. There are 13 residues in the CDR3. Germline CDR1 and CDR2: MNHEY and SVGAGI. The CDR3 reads CASSYIAHQPQHF. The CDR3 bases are TGTGCCAGCAGTTACATCGCCCATCAGCCCCAGCATTTT.